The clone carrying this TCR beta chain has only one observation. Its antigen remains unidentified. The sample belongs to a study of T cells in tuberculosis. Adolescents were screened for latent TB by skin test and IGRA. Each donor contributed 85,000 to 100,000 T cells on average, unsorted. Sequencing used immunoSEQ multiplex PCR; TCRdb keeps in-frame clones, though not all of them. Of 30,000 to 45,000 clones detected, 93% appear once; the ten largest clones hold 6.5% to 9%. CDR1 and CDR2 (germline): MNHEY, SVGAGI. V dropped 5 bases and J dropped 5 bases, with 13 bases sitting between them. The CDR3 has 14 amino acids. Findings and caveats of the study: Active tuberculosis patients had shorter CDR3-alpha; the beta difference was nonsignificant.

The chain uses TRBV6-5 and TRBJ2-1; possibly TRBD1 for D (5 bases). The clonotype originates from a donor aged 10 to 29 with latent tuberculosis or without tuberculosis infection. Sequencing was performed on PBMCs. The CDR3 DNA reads TGTGCCAGCAGTCCGATGCAGGGTAACAATGAGCAGTTCTTC. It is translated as CASSPMQGNNEQFF.